The clone carrying this T cell receptor beta chain was counted a single time. What it binds is not known. This entry belongs to a study of OX40 agonist ivuxolimab in advanced cancers. Turning to the study itself: While on treatment, patients had intravenous ivuxolimab at 0.01 to 10 mg/kg every 2 weeks.

Method: immunoSEQ multiplex PCR; TCRdb's copy keeps in-frame clones and lacks some. The repertoire holds about 79,000 clones, with over 75% as singletons. General study results and limits: Blood T cells, both CD4+ and CD8+, expanded clonally by week 6 at 0.1 to 3.0 mg/kg.

This receptor was obtained from an adult with an advanced solid tumor such as melanoma, head and neck, liver or kidney cancer. The sequences come from CD4+ or CD8+ T cells sorted from blood, collected in a trial of the OX40 agonist ivuxolimab.

The CDR3 DNA follows: TGTGCCAGCAGCCCAATTGATGCGCAGTATTTT. Translation: CASSPIDAQYF. The chain joins TRBV7-9 to TRBJ2-3, with D hard to call. Deletions cut 5 bases from V and 10 bases from J, with 10 bases between. Per the germline V gene, CDR1 is SEHNR and CDR2 is FQNEAQ (reference sequence). The CDR3 contains 11 residues.